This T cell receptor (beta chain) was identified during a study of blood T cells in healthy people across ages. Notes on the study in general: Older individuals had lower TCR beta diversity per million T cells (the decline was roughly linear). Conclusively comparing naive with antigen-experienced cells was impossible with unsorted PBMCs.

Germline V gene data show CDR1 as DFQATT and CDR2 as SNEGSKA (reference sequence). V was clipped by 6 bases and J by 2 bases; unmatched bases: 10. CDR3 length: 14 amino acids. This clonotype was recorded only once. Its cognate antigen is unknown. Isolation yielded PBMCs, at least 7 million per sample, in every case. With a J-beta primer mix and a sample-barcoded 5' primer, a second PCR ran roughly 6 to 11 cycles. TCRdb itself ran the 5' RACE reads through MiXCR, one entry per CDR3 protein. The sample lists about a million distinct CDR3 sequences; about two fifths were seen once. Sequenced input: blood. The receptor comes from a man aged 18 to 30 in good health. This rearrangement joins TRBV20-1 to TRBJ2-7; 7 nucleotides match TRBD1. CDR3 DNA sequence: TGCAGTGCCTTAGGGTGGGACAGAGCCTACGAGCAGTACTTC. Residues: CSALGWDRAYEQYF.